This T cell receptor beta chain originates from a study of early T cells in non-severe SARS-CoV-2 infection. The overall study: The input, bulk RNA from unsorted whole blood, was sequenced, and chains were unpaired. Study-level results: Using VDJdb, the matching emphasized anti-spike CD8 responses while missing private and CD4 specificities.

Each cDNA molecule carried a unique molecular identifier. MiXCR was run by TCRdb on the 5' RACE reads, yielding one entry per CDR3 protein. The repertoire holds roughly 31,000 distinct CDR3 sequences, about 4.6% seen once, with 9% to 14% in the top ten. This clonotype has a count of ten or more. Its antigen is unknown. Germline loops: CDR1 SGHRS, CDR2 YFSETQ. The CDR3 consists of 12 residues. The ends were cut back, 5 bases at V and 6 bases at J, with 9 bases in the middle. The chain uses TRBV5-1 and TRBJ2-1, with D possibly matching TRBD1 (6 bases). Sequencing was performed on whole blood. This TCR was sampled from an adult who was a healthcare worker with PCR-confirmed SARS-CoV-2 infection or an uninfected control (not recorded which). CDR3 region: CASSLGANEQFF. The CDR3 nucleotides are TGCGCCAGCAGTCTGGGGGCCAATGAGCAGTTCTTC.